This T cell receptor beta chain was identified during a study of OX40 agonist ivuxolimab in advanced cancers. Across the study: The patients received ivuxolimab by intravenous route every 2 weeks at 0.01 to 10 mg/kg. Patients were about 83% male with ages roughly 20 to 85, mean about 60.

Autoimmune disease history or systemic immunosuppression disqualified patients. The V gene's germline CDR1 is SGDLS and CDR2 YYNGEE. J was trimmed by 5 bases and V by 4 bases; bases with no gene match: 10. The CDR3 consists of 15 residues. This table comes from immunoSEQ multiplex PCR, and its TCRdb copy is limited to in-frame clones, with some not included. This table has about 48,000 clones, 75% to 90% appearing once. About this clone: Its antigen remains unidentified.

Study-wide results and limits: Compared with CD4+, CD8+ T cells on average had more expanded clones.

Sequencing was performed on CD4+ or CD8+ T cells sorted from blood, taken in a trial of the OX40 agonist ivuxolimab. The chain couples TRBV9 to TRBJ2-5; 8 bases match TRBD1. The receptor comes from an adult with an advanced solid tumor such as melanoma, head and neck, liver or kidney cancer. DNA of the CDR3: TGTGCCAGCAGCAGCAGACAGGGGCAAGGGGAGACCCAGTACTTC. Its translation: CASSSRQGQGETQYF.